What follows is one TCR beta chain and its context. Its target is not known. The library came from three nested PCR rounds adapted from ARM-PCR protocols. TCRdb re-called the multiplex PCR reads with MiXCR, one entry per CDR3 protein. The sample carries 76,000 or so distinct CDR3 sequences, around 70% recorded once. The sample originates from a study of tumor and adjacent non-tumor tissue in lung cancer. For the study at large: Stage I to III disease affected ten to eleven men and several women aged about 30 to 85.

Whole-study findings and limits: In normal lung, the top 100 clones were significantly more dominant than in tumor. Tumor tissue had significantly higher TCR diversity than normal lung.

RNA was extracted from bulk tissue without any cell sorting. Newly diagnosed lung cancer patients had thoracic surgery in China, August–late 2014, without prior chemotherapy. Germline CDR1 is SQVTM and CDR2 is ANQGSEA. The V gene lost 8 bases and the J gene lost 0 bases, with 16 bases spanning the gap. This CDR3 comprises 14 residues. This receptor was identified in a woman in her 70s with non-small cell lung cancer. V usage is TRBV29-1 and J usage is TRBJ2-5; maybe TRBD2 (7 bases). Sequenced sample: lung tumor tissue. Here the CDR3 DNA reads TGCAGCATACAGGGACTATCGGACCAAGAGACCCAGTACTTC. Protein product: CSIQGLSDQETQYF.